This TCR beta chain was sequenced for a study of graft-versus-host responses after intestinal transplantation. The study's findings and limits: Recipient bone marrow held GvH clones, some seen earlier in ileum or blood.

This clone has just a few counts. CFSE-labeled responder cells (about 200,000) were plated with about 200,000 irradiated, violet-dye-labeled stimulator cells. Germline V CDR1 and CDR2: LNHDA, SQIVND (reference sequence). The CDR3 is made up of 16 amino acids. V was trimmed by 5 bases and J by 3 bases, leaving 17 bases between them. The protocol was immunoSEQ multiplex PCR, while the TCRdb copy is restricted to in-frame clones and leaves out a portion. The repertoire has 9,500 to 15,000 clones, around a third of them found once; the top ten carry roughly 3.4%. This specimen consisted of alloreactive CD8+ T cells from a mixed lymphocyte reaction culture, obtained before intestinal transplant. Subset given: CFSE-low proliferating T cells sorted from roughly six-day pre-transplant mixed lymphocyte reaction (GvH or HvG direction). V is TRBV19 and J is TRBJ1-5; D call uncertain. The TCR comes from a human patient who received an intestinal transplant. For the CDR3, the DNA is TGTGCCAGTAGTCTTGTTATTTGGGCCGTCAATCAGCCCCAGCATTTT. Amino acids: CASSLVIWAVNQPQHF.